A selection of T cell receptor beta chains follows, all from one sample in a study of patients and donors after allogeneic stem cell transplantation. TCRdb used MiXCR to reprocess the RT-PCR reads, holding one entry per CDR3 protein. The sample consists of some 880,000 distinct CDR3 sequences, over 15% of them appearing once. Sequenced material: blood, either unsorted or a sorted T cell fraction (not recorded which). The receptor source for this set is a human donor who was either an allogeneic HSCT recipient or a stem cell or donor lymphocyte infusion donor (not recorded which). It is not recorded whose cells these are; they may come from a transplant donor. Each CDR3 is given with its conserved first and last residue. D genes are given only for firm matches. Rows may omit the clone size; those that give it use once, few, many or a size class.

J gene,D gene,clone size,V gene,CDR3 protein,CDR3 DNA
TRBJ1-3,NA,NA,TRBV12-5,CASGLTGTGNTIYF,TGTGCTAGTGGTTTGACAGGGACTGGAAACACCATATATTTT
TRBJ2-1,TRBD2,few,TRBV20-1,CSAGASGGAAEQFF,TGCAGTGCTGGGGCTAGCGGGGGGGCCGCCGAGCAGTTCTTC
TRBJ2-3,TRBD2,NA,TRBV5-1,CASSLREGPGVTQYF,TGCGCCAGCAGCTTGAGGGAGGGCCCTGGCGTTACGCAGTATTTT
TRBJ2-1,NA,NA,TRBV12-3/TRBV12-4,CASTPKVERPPDNEQFF,TGTGCCAGCACACCGAAGGTGGAGCGGCCCCCCGACAATGAGCAGTTCTTC
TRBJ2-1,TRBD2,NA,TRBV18,CASSPVAGTRYNEQFF,TGTGCCAGCTCACCCGTAGCGGGGACACGTTACAATGAGCAGTTCTTC
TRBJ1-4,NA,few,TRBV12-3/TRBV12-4,CASSAPYLLGDEKLFF,TGTGCCAGCTCAGCCCCCTACCTCCTCGGGGATGAAAAACTGTTTTTT
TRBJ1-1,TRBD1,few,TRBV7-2,CASSFTGGMNTEAFF,TGTGCCAGCAGCTTCACAGGGGGCATGAACACTGAAGCTTTCTTT
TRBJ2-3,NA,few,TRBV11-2,CASSHFPDTQYF,TGTGCCAGCAGCCACTTCCCAGATACGCAGTATTTT
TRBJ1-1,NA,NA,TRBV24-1,CATSDQGHTEAFF,TGTGCCACCAGTGATCAGGGGCACACTGAAGCTTTCTTT
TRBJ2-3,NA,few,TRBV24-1,CATSDSQGRVTDTQYF,TGTGCCACCAGTGACTCGCAGGGCAGGGTCACAGATACGCAGTATTTT
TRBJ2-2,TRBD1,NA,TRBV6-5,CASSYPPGQGLTGELFF,TGTGCCAGCAGTTACCCGCCGGGACAGGGACTCACCGGGGAGCTGTTTTTT
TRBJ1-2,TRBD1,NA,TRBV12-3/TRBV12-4,CASRGRGQGSNYGYTF,TGTGCCAGCAGGGGGAGGGGACAGGGAAGCAACTATGGCTACACCTTC
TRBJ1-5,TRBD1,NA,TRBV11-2,CASSLVPWPGQNTYSNQPQHF,TGTGCCAGCAGCTTAGTCCCCTGGCCGGGACAGAACACCTATAGCAATCAGCCCCAGCATTTT
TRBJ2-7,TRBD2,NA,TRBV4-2,CASSQDGTLGRALAYEQYF,TGTGCCAGCAGCCAAGACGGGACCCTCGGGAGGGCCCTAGCCTACGAGCAGTACTTC
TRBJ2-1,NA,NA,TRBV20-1,CSANNRDASYNEQFF,TGCAGTGCTAATAACAGGGACGCCTCCTACAATGAGCAGTTCTTC
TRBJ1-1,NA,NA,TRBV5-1,CASSLIQGMNTEAFF,TGCGCCAGCAGCTTAATTCAGGGTATGAACACTGAAGCTTTCTTT
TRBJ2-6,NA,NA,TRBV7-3,CASSLWGVSGANVLTF,TGTGCCAGCAGCTTATGGGGGGTTTCTGGGGCCAACGTCCTGACTTTC
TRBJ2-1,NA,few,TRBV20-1,CSARASGTYNEQFF,TGCAGTGCTAGGGCCAGCGGAACCTACAATGAGCAGTTCTTC
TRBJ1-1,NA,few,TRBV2,CASRSDSLTNTEAFF,TGTGCCAGCCGGTCGGACAGCCTCACTAACACTGAAGCTTTCTTT
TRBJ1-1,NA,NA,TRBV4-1,CASSQVSSLSIAEAFF,TGCGCCAGCAGCCAAGTCTCCTCCCTTTCCATCGCTGAAGCTTTCTTT
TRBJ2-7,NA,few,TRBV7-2,CASTLGSFYEQYF,TGTGCCAGCACCCTAGGATCCTTCTACGAGCAGTACTTC
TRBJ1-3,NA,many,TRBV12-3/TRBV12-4,CASTWTGGYTIYF,TGTGCCAGCACCTGGACGGGTGGATACACCATATATTTT
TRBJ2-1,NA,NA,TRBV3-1,CASSHVAGTYNEQFF,TGTGCCAGCAGCCACGTGGCGGGTACCTACAATGAGCAGTTCTTC